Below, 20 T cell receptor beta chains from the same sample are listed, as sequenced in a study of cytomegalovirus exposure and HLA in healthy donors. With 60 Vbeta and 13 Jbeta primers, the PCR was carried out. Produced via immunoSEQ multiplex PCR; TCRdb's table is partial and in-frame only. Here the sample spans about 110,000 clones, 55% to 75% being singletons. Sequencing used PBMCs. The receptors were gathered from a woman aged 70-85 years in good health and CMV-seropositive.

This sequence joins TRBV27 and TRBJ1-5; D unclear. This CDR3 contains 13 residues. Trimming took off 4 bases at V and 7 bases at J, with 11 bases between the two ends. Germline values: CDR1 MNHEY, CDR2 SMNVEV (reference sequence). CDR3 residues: CASSSAERQPQHF. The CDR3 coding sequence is TGTGCCAGCAGTTCCGCAGAGAGGCAGCCCCAGCATTTT.

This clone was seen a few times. The CDR3 spells CASSLVAGGFGDTQYF. CDR3 coding DNA: TGTGCCAGCAGCTTAGTGGCCGGGGGTTTCGGGGATACGCAGTATTTT. The chain has TRBV11-2 and TRBJ2-3, with D maybe TRBD2 (6 bases). Germline CDR1 reads SGHAT; CDR2 reads FQNNGV. V shed 1 base and J shed 6 bases, with 17 bases lying between them. The CDR3 sequence is 16 residues long.

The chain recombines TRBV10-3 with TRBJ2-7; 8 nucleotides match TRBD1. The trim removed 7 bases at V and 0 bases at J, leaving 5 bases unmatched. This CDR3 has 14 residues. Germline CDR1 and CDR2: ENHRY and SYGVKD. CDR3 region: CAINRGQVSYEQYF. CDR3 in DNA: TGTGCCATCAACCGGGGACAGGTCTCCTACGAGCAGTACTTC.

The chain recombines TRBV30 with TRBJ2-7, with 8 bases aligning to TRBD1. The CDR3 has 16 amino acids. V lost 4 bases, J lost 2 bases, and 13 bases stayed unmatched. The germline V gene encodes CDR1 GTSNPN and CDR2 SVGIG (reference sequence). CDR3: CAWKLTGGQPTYEQYF. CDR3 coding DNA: TGTGCCTGGAAACTCACAGGGGGACAGCCCACCTACGAGCAGTACTTC.

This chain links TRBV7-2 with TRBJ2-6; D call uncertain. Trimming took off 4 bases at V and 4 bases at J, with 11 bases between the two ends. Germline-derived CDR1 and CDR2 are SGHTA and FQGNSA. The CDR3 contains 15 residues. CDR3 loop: CASSSLYLGANVLTF. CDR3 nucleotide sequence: TGTGCCAGCAGCTCCCTCTACCTGGGGGCCAACGTCCTGACTTTC.

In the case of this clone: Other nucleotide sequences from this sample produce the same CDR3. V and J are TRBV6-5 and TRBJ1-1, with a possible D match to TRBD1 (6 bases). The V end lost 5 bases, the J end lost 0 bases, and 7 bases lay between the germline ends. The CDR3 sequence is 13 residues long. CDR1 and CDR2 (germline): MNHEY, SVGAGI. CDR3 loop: CASSRTVNTEAFF. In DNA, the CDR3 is TGTGCCAGCAGTCGGACAGTGAACACTGAAGCTTTCTTT.

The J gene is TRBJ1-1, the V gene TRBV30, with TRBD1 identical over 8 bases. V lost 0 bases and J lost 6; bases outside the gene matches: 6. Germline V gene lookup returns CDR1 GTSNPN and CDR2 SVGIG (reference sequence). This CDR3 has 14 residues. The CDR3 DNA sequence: TGTGCCTGGAGTGTCACCAGGGGGCTGTCTGAAGCTTTCTTT. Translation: CAWSVTRGLSEAFF.

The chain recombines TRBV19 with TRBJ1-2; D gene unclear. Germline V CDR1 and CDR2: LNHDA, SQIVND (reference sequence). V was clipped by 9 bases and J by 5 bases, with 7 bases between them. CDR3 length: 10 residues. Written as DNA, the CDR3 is TGTGCCAGCCTGTTATATGGCTACACCTTC. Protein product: CASLLYGYTF. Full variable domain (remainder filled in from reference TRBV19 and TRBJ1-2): DGGITQSPKYLFRKEGQNVTLSCEQNLNHDAMYWYRQDPGQGLRLIYYSQIVNDFQKGDIAEGYSVSREKKESFPLTVTSAQKNPTAFYLCASLLYGYTFGSGTRLTVV.

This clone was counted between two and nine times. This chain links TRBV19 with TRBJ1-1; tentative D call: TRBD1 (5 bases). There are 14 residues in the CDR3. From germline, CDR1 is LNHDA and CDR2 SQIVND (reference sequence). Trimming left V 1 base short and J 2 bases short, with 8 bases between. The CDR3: CASSIGGLNTEAFF. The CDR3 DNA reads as TGTGCCAGTAGTATAGGGGGACTTAACACTGAAGCTTTCTTT.

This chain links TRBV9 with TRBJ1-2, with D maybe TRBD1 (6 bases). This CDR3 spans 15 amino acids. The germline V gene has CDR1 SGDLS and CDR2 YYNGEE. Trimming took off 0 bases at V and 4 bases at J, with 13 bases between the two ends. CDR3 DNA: TGTGCCAGCAGCGTAGGTTTGTCAGGGGTCTATGGCTACACCTTC. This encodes CASSVGLSGVYGYTF. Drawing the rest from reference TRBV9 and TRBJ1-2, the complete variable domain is DSGVTQTPKHLITATGQRVTLRCSPRSGDLSVYWYQQSLDQGLQFLIQYYNGEERAKGNILERFSAQQFPDLHSELNLSSLELGDSALYFCASSVGLSGVYGYTFGSGTRLTVV.

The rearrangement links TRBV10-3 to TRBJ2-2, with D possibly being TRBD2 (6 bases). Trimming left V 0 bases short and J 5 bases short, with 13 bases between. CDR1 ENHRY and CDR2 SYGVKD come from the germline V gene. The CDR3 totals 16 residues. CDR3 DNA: TGTGCCATCAGTGAGTCCGGGACTCTATCAACCGGGGAGCTGTTTTTT. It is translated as CAISESGTLSTGELFF.

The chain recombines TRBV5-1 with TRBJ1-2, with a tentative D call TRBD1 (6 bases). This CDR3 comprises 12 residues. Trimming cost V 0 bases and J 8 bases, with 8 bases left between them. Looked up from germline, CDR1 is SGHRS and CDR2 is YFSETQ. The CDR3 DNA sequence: TGCGCCAGCAGCTTGGACAGGGAAGGCTACACCTTC. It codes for CASSLDREGYTF.

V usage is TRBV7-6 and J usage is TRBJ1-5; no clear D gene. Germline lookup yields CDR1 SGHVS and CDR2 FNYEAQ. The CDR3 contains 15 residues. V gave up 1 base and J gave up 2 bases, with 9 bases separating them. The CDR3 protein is CASSLGGAGNQPQHF. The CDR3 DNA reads TGTGCCAGCAGCTTAGGGGGAGCGGGCAATCAGCCCCAGCATTTT.

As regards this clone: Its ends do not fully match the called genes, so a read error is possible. The DNA for the CDR3 is TGTGCCAGCAGCCTAGCCCCAACTAGCGGGGTAAACACCGGGGAGCTGTTTTTT. This codes for CASSLAPTSGVNTGELFF. The J gene is TRBJ2-2, the V gene TRBV7-2; TRBD2 aligns across 10 bases. CDR3 length: 18 amino acids. Germline V gene data show CDR1 as SGHTA and CDR2 as FQGNSA.

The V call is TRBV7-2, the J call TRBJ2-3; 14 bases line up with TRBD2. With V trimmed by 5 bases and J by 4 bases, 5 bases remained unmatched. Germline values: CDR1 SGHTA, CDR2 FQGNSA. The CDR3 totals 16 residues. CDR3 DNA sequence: TGTGCCAGCAGCGTGGGACTAGCGGGGGCGGCAGATACGCAGTATTTT. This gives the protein CASSVGLAGAADTQYF.

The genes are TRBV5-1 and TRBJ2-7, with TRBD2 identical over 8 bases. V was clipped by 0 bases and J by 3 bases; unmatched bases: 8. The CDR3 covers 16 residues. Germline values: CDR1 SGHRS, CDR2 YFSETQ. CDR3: CASSLGGGGILYEQYF. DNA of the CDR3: TGCGCCAGCAGCTTGGGGGGCGGGGGGATCCTCTACGAGCAGTACTTC.

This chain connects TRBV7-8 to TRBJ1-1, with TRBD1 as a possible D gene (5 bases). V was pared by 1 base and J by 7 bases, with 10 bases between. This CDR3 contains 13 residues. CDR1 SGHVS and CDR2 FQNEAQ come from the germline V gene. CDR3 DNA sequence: TGTGCCAGCAGCTTAGAAAGGGGCCTTGAAGCTTTCTTT. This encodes CASSLERGLEAFF.

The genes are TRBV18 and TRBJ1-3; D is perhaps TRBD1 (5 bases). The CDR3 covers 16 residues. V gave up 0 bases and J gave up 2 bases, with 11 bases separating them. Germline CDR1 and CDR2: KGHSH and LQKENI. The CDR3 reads CASSPPAGNPGNTIYF. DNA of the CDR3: TGTGCCAGCTCACCACCAGCAGGGAACCCTGGAAACACCATATATTTT.

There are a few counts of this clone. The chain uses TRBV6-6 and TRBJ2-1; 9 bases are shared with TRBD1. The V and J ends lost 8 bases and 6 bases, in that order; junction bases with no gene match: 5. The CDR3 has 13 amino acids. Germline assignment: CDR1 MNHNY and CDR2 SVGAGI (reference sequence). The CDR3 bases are TGTGCCAGCCAACAGGGGGCGCGCAATGAGCAGTTCTTC. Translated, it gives CASQQGARNEQFF.

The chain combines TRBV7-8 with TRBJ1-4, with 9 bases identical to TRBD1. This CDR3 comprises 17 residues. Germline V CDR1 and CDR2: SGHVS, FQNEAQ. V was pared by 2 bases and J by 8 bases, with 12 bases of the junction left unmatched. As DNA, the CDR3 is TGTGCCAGCAGCTTAACGCCTTTACAGGGGGCGGGGGAAAAACTGTTTTTT. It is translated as CASSLTPLQGAGEKLFF.